This is a list of T cell receptor beta chains from one sample in a study of beta chain features in type 1 diabetes. Assay used: immunoSEQ multiplex PCR; TCRdb lists only in-frame clones, some missing. The sample carries approximately 250,000 clones, 16% recorded once. The sample was naive CD4+ T cells from blood. These receptors originate from a man aged 25-45 years with type 1 diabetes. The CDR3 runs from the conserved cysteine through the conserved F or W. Fields, in order: J gene, clone size, V gene, D gene, CDR3 protein, CDR3 DNA. The D gene is left open where the match is weak. Clone size is not always given. Where it is, it says once, few, many or a class for expanded clones.

TRBJ1-1 | few | TRBV6-6 | . | CASSYSGGANTEAFF | TGTGCCAGCAGTTACAGTGGCGGGGCGAACACTGAAGCTTTCTTT
TRBJ2-3 | . | TRBV7-6 | TRBD2 | CASSLSASGRRKDTQYF | TGTGCCAGCAGCTTATCGGCTAGCGGGAGACGTAAAGATACGCAGTATTTT
TRBJ1-1 | . | TRBV7-2 | . | CASRSSPRSTEAFF | TGTGCCAGCAGGAGCTCTCCAAGAAGCACTGAAGCTTTCTTT
TRBJ2-4 | . | TRBV29-1 | . | CSAGPGLTKNIQYF | TGCAGCGCCGGACCCGGGTTGACCAAAAACATTCAGTACTTC
TRBJ1-1 | few | TRBV2 | . | CASSVGPTEAFF | TGTGCCAGCAGTGTAGGGCCAACTGAAGCTTTCTTT
TRBJ2-7 | few | TRBV29-1 | TRBD1 | CSATGQGNYEQYF | TGCAGCGCAACGGGACAGGGGAACTACGAGCAGTACTTC
TRBJ1-2 | . | TRBV29-1 | . | CSVEHSYGYTF | TGCAGCGTTGAACACAGCTATGGCTACACCTTC
TRBJ2-1 | few | TRBV4-1 | TRBD2 | CASSQGRLAGGNEQFF | TGCGCCAGCAGCCAAGGTAGGCTAGCGGGAGGCAATGAGCAGTTCTTC
TRBJ2-5 | . | TRBV5-1 | . | CASSLEGGGETQYF | TGCGCCAGCAGCTTGGAGGGGGGCGGAGAGACCCAGTACTTC
TRBJ2-5 | few | TRBV7-2 | . | CASSRMGTAEETQYF | TGTGCCAGCAGCCGGATGGGGACGGCTGAAGAGACCCAGTACTTC
TRBJ1-1 | few | TRBV4-3 | . | CASSQVVLTEAFF | TGCGCCAGCAGCCAAGTTGTGCTTACTGAAGCTTTCTTT
TRBJ1-1 | few | TRBV28 | TRBD1 | CASSSSGTGNTEAFF | TGTGCCAGCAGTTCCTCGGGGACAGGGAACACTGAAGCTTTCTTT
TRBJ2-3 | few | TRBV30 | TRBD2 | CAWSVLTSGSMYF | TGTGCCTGGAGTGTTCTGACTAGCGGGAGTATGTATTTT
TRBJ1-4 | few | TRBV7-9 | . | CASSPHGGNEKLFF | TGTGCCAGCAGCCCCCACGGTGGTAATGAAAAACTGTTTTTT
TRBJ2-3 | . | TRBV27 | TRBD1 | CASTSQGAADTQYF | TGTGCCAGCACCTCACAGGGGGCCGCAGATACGCAGTATTTT
TRBJ1-2 | . | TRBV5-1 | . | CASSLVTNYGYTF | TGCGCCAGCAGCTTGGTTACTAACTATGGCTACACCTTC
TRBJ2-5 | few | TRBV5-1 | TRBD1 | CASSSHGTGPQETQYF | TGCGCCAGCAGCTCCCATGGGACAGGGCCCCAAGAGACCCAGTACTTC
TRBJ2-1 | few | TRBV9 | TRBD2 | CASSSTSGMDNEQFF | TGTGCCAGCAGCTCGACTAGCGGGATGGACAATGAGCAGTTCTTC
TRBJ2-7 | . | TRBV7-2 | . | CASSLSRSSYEQYF | TGTGCCAGCAGTTTAAGTCGGAGCTCCTACGAGCAGTACTTC
TRBJ2-1 | few | TRBV7-2 | TRBD2 | CASSLGLAGYNEQFF | TGTGCCAGCAGCTTAGGACTAGCGGGTTACAATGAGCAGTTCTTC
TRBJ2-7 | few | TRBV29-1 | . | CSVAGRVTSSEQYF | TGCAGCGTTGCTGGCAGGGTGACCTCTTCCGAGCAGTACTTC
TRBJ2-1 | few | TRBV27 | . | CASSLMFSSIGSYNEQFF | TGTGCCAGCAGTTTGATGTTTAGCTCCATAGGCTCCTACAATGAGCAGTTCTTC
TRBJ1-1 | few | TRBV7-9 | . | CASSFQESNTEAFF | TGTGCCAGCAGCTTTCAGGAGTCGAACACTGAAGCTTTCTTT
TRBJ2-4 | few | TRBV25-1 | . | CASSTTGIWYF | TGTGCCAGCAGTACCACAGGGATCTGGTACTTC
TRBJ2-5 | . | TRBV12-5 | TRBD2 | CASGLGSGGQETQYF | TGTGCTAGTGGTTTGGGCAGCGGGGGCCAAGAGACCCAGTACTTC
TRBJ2-1 | . | TRBV5-1 | . | CASALTVNNEQFF | TGCGCCAGCGCCCTGACAGTAAACAATGAGCAGTTCTTC
TRBJ2-5 | few | TRBV9 | . | CASSVASGIQYF | TGTGCCAGCAGCGTAGCTTCCGGTATCCAGTACTTC
TRBJ1-4 | . | TRBV30 | . | CAWSAGGSEKLFF | TGTGCCTGGAGTGCGGGCGGAAGTGAAAAACTGTTTTTT
TRBJ2-7 | . | TRBV18 | . | CASSLMETVNF | TGTGCCAGCTCACTCATGGAGACGGTGAACTTC
TRBJ2-2 | . | TRBV29-1 | TRBD2 | CSVDRREGPRGGELFF | TGCAGCGTTGATCGGCGGGAGGGCCCTCGGGGCGGGGAGCTGTTTTTT
TRBJ1-1 | . | TRBV30 | TRBD1 | CAWSGPGQGTEAFF | TGTGCCTGGAGTGGCCCGGGACAGGGAACTGAAGCTTTCTTT
TRBJ1-2 | few | TRBV29-1 | . | CSVGGRPYGYTF | TGCAGCGTTGGAGGACGGCCCTATGGCTACACCTTC
TRBJ2-7 | . | TRBV7-9 | TRBD1 | CAFGGQGAYEQYF | TGTGCCTTTGGAGGACAGGGCGCCTACGAGCAGTACTTC
TRBJ2-3 | . | TRBV7-9 | . | CASSRRDTNTDTQYF | TGTGCCAGCAGCCGCCGGGACACGAACACAGATACGCAGTATTTT
TRBJ2-1 | . | TRBV10-3 | . | CAISDSNDEQFF | TGTGCCATCAGTGATAGTAACGATGAGCAGTTCTTC
TRBJ2-7 | . | TRBV7-9 | TRBD2 | CASSRGTSGRNSYEQYF | TGTGCCAGCAGCCGCGGGACTAGCGGGAGAAACTCCTACGAGCAGTACTTC
TRBJ2-2 | few | TRBV9 | . | CASNRVTGELFF | TGTGCCAGCAATAGGGTCACCGGGGAGCTGTTTTTT
TRBJ2-7 | . | TRBV30 | . | CAWSQSVLTYEQYF | TGTGCCTGGAGTCAGTCTGTACTAACCTACGAGCAGTACTTC
TRBJ1-1 | . | TRBV13 | . | CASSREEGNTEAFF | TGTGCCAGCAGCCGGGAGGAGGGGAACACTGAAGCTTTCTTT
TRBJ2-7 | few | TRBV28 | . | CASSLYLYEQYF | TGTGCCAGCAGTTTATACCTTTACGAGCAGTACTTC
TRBJ2-3 | . | TRBV7-3 | . | CASSLRISGSTDTQYF | TGTGCCAGCAGCTTAAGGATCAGCGGGAGCACAGATACGCAGTATTTT
TRBJ2-1 | few | TRBV10-3 | . | CAISELGNNEQFF | TGTGCCATCAGTGAGCTAGGGAACAATGAGCAGTTCTTC
TRBJ2-3 | few | TRBV28 | . | CASNVVGRGGTDTQYF | TGTGCCAGCAACGTGGTTGGGAGGGGGGGCACAGATACGCAGTATTTT
TRBJ2-1 | few | TRBV9 | . | CASSQGAGGTNEQFF | TGTGCCAGCAGCCAGGGGGCGGGAGGGACCAATGAGCAGTTCTTC
TRBJ2-7 | . | TRBV9 | TRBD2 | CASSPSGFTYYEQYF | TGTGCCAGCAGCCCTAGCGGGTTCACTTACTACGAGCAGTACTTC
TRBJ1-3 | . | TRBV9 | . | CASSEGNWDTIYF | TGTGCCAGCAGCGAGGGCAATTGGGACACCATATATTTT